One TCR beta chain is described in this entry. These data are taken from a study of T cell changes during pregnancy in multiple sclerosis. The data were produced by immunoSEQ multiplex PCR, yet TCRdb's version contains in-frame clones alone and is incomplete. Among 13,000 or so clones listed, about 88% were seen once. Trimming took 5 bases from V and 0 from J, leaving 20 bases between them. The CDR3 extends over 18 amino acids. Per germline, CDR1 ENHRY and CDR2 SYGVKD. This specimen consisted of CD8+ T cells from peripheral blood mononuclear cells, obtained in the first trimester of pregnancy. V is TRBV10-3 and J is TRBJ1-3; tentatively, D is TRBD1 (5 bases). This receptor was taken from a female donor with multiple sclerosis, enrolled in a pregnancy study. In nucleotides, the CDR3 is TGTGCCATCAGTAGGGGTATCGGCACACTCACCTCTGGAAACACCATATATTTT. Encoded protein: CAISRGIGTLTSGNTIYF.